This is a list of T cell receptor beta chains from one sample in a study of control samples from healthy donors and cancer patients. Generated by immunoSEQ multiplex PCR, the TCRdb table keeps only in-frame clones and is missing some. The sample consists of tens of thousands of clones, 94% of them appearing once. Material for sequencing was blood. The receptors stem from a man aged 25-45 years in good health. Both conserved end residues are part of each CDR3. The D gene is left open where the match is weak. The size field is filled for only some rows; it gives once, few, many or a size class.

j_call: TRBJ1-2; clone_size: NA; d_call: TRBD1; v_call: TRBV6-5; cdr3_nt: TGTGCCAGCAGTTCGGGACAGGCGCCGATAGAACGCTACACCTTC; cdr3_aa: CASSSGQAPIERYTF
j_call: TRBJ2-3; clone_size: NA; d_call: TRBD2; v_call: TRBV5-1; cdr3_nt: TGCGCCAGCAGCACGCTACTAGCGGGAGGACCCGAAGGGAATACGCAGTATTTT; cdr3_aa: CASSTLLAGGPEGNTQYF
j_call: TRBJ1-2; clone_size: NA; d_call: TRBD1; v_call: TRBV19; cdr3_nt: TGTGCCAGTAGTTACAGGGGAGGCTACACCTTC; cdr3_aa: CASSYRGGYTF
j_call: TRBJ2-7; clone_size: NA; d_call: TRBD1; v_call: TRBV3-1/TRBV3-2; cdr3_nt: TGTGCCAGCAGCCACGGACAGGGAACCTACGAGCAGTACTTC; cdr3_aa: CASSHGQGTYEQYF
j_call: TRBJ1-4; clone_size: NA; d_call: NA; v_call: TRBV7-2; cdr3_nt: TGTGCCAGCAGCTTGTTTGGGAAGGGGGATGAAAAACTGTTTTTT; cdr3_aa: CASSLFGKGDEKLFF
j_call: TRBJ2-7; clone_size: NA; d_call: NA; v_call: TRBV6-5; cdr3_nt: TGTGCCAGCAGTTACTTTCTGAGCGCGCCCTACGAGCAGTACTTC; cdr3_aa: CASSYFLSAPYEQYF
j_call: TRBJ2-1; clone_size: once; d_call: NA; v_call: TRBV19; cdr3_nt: TGTGCCAGTAGTATAAATAGCAATGAGCAGTTCTTC; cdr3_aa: CASSINSNEQFF
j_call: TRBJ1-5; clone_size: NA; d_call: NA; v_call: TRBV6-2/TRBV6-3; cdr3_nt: TGTGCCAGCAGTTACCGCAGGGGCCCAAGGAGCAATCAGCCCCAGCATTTT; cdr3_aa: CASSYRRGPRSNQPQHF
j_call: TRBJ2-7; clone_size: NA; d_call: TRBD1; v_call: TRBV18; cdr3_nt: TGTGCCAGCTCACCCCCCTGGACAGGGGATTACGAGCAGTACTTC; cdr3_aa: CASSPPWTGDYEQYF
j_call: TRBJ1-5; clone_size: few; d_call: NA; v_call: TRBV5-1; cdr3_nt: TGCGCCAGCAGCCCGGATCCAGGGAGCCAGCCCCAGCATTTT; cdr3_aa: CASSPDPGSQPQHF
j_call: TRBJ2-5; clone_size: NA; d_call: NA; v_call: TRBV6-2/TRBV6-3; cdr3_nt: TGTGCCAGCAGTACCTCGGAGACCCAGTACTTC; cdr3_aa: CASSTSETQYF
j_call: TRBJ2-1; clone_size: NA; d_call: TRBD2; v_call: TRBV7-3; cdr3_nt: TGTGCCAGCAGCTATGTGTCCGGGAGGGGGAACTACAATGAGCAGTTCTTC; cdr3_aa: CASSYVSGRGNYNEQFF
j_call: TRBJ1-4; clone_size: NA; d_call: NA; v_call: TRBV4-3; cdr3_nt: TGCGCCAGCAGCCAAGGATCTGAAAAACTGTTTTTT; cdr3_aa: CASSQGSEKLFF
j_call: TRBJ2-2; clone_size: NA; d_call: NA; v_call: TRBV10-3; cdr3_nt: TGTGCCATCAGTGAGAGACTGGGGGAGCTGTTTTTT; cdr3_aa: CAISERLGELFF
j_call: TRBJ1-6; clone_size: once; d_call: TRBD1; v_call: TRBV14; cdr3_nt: TGTGCCAGCAGCCCGACAGGGTTGGGGTCACCCCTCCACTTT; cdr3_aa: CASSPTGLGSPLHF
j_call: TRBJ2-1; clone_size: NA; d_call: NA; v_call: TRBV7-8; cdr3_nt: TGTGCCAGCAGCTTAGGGAGTAGAGGTGAGCAGTTCTTC; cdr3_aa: CASSLGSRGEQFF
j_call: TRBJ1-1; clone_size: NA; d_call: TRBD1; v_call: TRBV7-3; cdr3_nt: TGTGCCAGCAGCTTAACGGCAGGGGGTGGCACTGAAGCTTTCTTT; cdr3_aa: CASSLTAGGGTEAFF
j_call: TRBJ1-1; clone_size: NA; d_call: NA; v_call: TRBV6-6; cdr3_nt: TGTGCCAGCATTAGGGGCACTGAAGCTTTCTTT; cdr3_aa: CASIRGTEAFF
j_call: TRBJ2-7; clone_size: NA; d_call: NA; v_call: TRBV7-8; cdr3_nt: TGTGCCAGCAGCTTAGTGGACAGCTACGAGCAGTACTTC; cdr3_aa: CASSLVDSYEQYF
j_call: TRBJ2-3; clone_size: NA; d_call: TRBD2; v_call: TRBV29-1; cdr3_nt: TGCAGCGTGGAGGACGGGAGGGCGCAGGATACGCAGTATTTT; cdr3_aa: CSVEDGRAQDTQYF